This T cell receptor (beta chain) was sequenced in a study of T cells after posttransplantation cyclophosphamide. Controls had myeloablative marrow grafts with methotrexate and calcineurin inhibitor, sampled at 1 year. This clone appeared once. Its antigen is not known. TCRdb's table, derived via immunoSEQ multiplex PCR, lists solely in-frame clones and lacks some. The sample contains some 15,000 clones, roughly 80% of which appear only once. Overall study findings and caveats: Tissue-infiltrating T cells from skin or gut overlapped little with blood T cells.

This specimen consisted of PBMCs, obtained roughly 470 days after allogeneic stem cell transplant with calcineurin inhibitor and methotrexate. This clonotype was sampled from a male patient between 25 and 40 years old who received an allogeneic stem cell transplant from an unrelated donor, was CMV-positive, and had acute and chronic GVHD. Some of the T cells might come from the graft donor.

CDR3 sequence reads: CASSLARDSWNQPQHF. DNA for the CDR3: TGTGCCAGCAGCTTAGCCCGGGACAGCTGGAATCAGCCCCAGCATTTT. The chain joins TRBV7-2 to TRBJ1-5; 7 nucleotides line up with TRBD1. CDR1 and CDR2 from the germline V gene are SGHTA and FQGNSA. The CDR3 has 16 residues. Unmatched junction bases numbered 6, after V lost 0 bases and J lost 4 bases.